The 9 T cell receptor beta chains below were found in one sample sequenced in a study of resident and recirculating memory T cells in vitiligo. Repertoires were generated with immunoSEQ multiplex PCR, while TCRdb's copy carries only in-frame clones and drops some. The table records approximately 69,000 clones, more than 85% of them present only once. The specimen was blood. Receptors were obtained from a male donor with vitiligo.

J is TRBJ1-2 and V is TRBV4-1; tentative D call: TRBD1 (5 bases). Germline assignment: CDR1 MGHRA and CDR2 YSYEKL. This CDR3 is built from 17 residues. V was trimmed by 0 bases and J by 1 base, leaving 15 bases between them. The CDR3 nucleotides are TGCGCCAGCAGCCAAGAAATAGGTGGGGGGTTTAACTATGGCTACACCTTC. Residues: CASSQEIGGGFNYGYTF.

This rearrangement joins TRBV9 to TRBJ1-4, with D maybe TRBD1 (5 bases). V was pared by 3 bases and J by 5 bases, with 8 bases between. Per the germline V gene, CDR1 is SGDLS and CDR2 is YYNGEE. The CDR3 has 13 residues. As DNA, the CDR3 is TGTGCCAGCAGCGGGGGCCTAAATGAAAAACTGTTTTTT. Translation gives CASSGGLNEKLFF.

There are a few counts of this clone. The chain carries TRBV4-2 and TRBJ1-1; D is uncertain. V was clipped by 1 base and J by 2 bases, with 8 bases between them. This CDR3 region has 14 residues. Germline loops: CDR1 LGHNA, CDR2 YNFKEQ. CDR3 loop: CASSQVAENTEAFF. DNA for the CDR3: TGTGCCAGCAGCCAAGTGGCCGAAAACACTGAAGCTTTCTTT.

The chain combines TRBV28 with TRBJ1-5; 7 bases map to TRBD1. The V and J ends lost 4 bases and 2 bases, in that order; junction bases with no gene match: 2. CDR1 is MDHEN, CDR2 SYDVKM, per germline. There are 14 residues in the CDR3. The CDR3 region is CASSSRGGNQPQHF. In DNA, the CDR3 is TGTGCCAGCAGTTCCAGGGGGGGCAATCAGCCCCAGCATTTT.

The chain uses TRBV7-2 and TRBJ2-5; 7 bases agree with TRBD1. CDR1 SGHTA and CDR2 FQGNSA come from the germline V gene. The ends lost 5 bases at V and 3 bases at J; junction bases unmatched: 6. The CDR3 contains 14 residues. The CDR3 is CASSAGDSKETQYF. DNA for the CDR3: TGTGCCAGCAGCGCAGGGGACAGCAAAGAGACCCAGTACTTC.

The table lists this clone with a count of one. The CDR3 spells CASSFTGTSYEQYF. CDR3 sequence (DNA): TGTGCCAGCAGTTTCACCGGGACTTCCTACGAGCAGTACTTC. The chain has TRBV28 and TRBJ2-7; possibly TRBD2 for D (6 bases). Germline V lookup: CDR1 MDHEN, CDR2 SYDVKM. V was clipped by 3 bases and J by 1 base, with 10 bases between them. The CDR3 runs to 14 residues.

The chain is built from TRBV14 and TRBJ1-4; D remains ambiguous. Germline CDR1 reads SGHDN; CDR2 reads FVKESK. V was clipped by 1 base and J by 6 bases, with 3 bases between them. The CDR3 spans 12 residues. CDR3 sequence (DNA): TGTGCCAGCAGCCAAGGCGATGAAAAACTGTTTTTT. Translated, it gives CASSQGDEKLFF. The complete variable domain, with remaining parts taken from reference TRBV14 and TRBJ1-4, reads EAGVTQFPSHSVIEKGQTVTLRCDPISGHDNLYWYRRVMGKEIKFLLHFVKESKQDESGMPNNRFLAERTGGTYSTLKVQPAELEDSGVYFCASSQGDEKLFFGSGTQLSVL.

This rearrangement joins TRBV7-2 to TRBJ2-5; no definite D call. CDR1 is SGHTA and CDR2 is FQGNSA in the germline V gene. Trimming took off 3 bases at V and 4 bases at J, with 15 bases between the two ends. The CDR3 loop spans 15 amino acids. CDR3 nucleotides: TGTGCCAGCAGCTTTTCGACCCGGGTCCTAGAGACCCAGTACTTC. It codes for CASSFSTRVLETQYF.

V is TRBV6-5 and J is TRBJ1-2; 7 bases align to TRBD1. Germline values: CDR1 MNHEY, CDR2 SVGAGI. This CDR3 comprises 15 residues. The V gene end was trimmed by 10 bases and the J gene end by 0 bases; junction bases not matched to a gene: 11. CDR3 residues: CATTVLQGANYGYTF. DNA for the CDR3: TGTGCCACCACCGTACTCCAGGGGGCTAACTATGGCTACACCTTC.